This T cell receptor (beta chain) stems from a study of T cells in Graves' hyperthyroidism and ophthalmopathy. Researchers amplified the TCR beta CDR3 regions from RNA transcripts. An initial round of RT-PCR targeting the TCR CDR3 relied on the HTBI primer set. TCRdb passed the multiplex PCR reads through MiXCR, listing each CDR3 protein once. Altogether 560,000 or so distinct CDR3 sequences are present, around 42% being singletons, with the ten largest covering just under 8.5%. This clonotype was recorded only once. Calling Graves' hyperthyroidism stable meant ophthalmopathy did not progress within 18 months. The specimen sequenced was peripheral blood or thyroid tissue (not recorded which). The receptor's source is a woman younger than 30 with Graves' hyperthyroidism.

This CDR3 is CSAEIGNPNTEAFF. Written as DNA, the CDR3 is TGCAGTGCGGAGATCGGCAATCCGAACACTGAAGCTTTCTTT. The chain links TRBV20-1 to TRBJ1-1, with no clear D. This CDR3 has 14 amino acids. The germline gives CDR1 DFQATT, CDR2 SNEGSKA (reference sequence). The V and J ends lost 6 bases and 1 base respectively, with 15 bases between them.